Each of the 30 T cell receptor beta chains below was sequenced from the same sample in a study of Tregs in tolerant kidney transplant recipients. Sequencing used immunoSEQ multiplex PCR; TCRdb keeps in-frame clones, though not all of them. The sample includes about 64,000 clones, roughly 98% seen only once; the top ten take approximately 0.34%. Material: Tregs from blood, obtained before the transplant. The receptors stem from a human donor who received a combined kidney and bone marrow transplant.

V is TRBV28 and J is TRBJ1-2; D unclear. V lost 6 bases and J 4 bases, leaving 18 bases between the germline ends. Germline V gene sequence: CDR1 MDHEN, CDR2 SYDVKM. CDR3 length: 15 amino acids. CDR3 sequence (DNA): TGTGCCAGCAGAGCTCAAGCCCTTCTAGCCTATGGCTACACCTTC. This encodes CASRAQALLAYGYTF.

The CDR3 DNA sequence: TGTGCCATCAGTGTTACAGGGGCGACCGGGGAGCTGTTTTTT. This codes for CAISVTGATGELFF. The V and J genes are TRBV10-3 and TRBJ2-2; 7 nucleotides agree with TRBD1. Germline-derived CDR1 and CDR2 are ENHRY and SYGVKD. CDR3 length equals 14 residues. Unmatched junction bases numbered 4, after V lost 4 bases and J lost 5 bases.

The chain joins TRBV25-1 to TRBJ2-7, with 9 positions matching TRBD1. There are 15 residues in the CDR3. Germline V gene data show CDR1 as MGHDK and CDR2 as SYGVNS. The ends lost 2 bases at V and 3 bases at J; junction bases unmatched: 5. CDR3 in DNA: TGTGCCAGCAGTGAACGACAGGGGGTTGGCTACGAGCAGTACTTC. It is translated as CASSERQGVGYEQYF.

About this clone itself: Other nucleotide sequences from this sample produce the same CDR3. V is TRBV11-2 and J is TRBJ2-7, with TRBD2 matching over 10 bases. Germline loops: CDR1 SGHAT, CDR2 FQNNGV. Trimming took 2 bases from V and 3 from J; bases not matched to a gene: 7. The CDR3 has 16 amino acids. The CDR3 bases are TGTGCCAGCAGCTTATCGGGAGCGGGAGGGAACTACGAGCAGTACTTC. This translates into CASSLSGAGGNYEQYF.

The genes are TRBV2 and TRBJ1-2; D unresolved. Trimming shortened V by 6 bases and J by 3 bases, and 14 bases separated the two germline ends. This CDR3 comprises 14 residues. Germline lookup yields CDR1 SNHLY and CDR2 FYNNEI. CDR3: CASRYRTGDYGYTF. The CDR3 nucleotides are TGTGCCAGCAGATACCGGACGGGAGACTATGGCTACACCTTC.

This chain links TRBV2 with TRBJ1-2; D is uncertain. The V gene's germline CDR1 is SNHLY and CDR2 FYNNEI. V was shortened by 5 bases and J by 2 bases, with 3 bases between the two germline ends. CDR3 length: 11 residues. CDR3 region: CASSQNYGYTF. CDR3 in DNA: TGTGCCAGCAGTCAGAACTATGGCTACACCTTC.

As DNA, the CDR3 is TGTGCCAGCAGCCAAGAAAGACAGGGGGCAGGTCAGCCCCAGCATTTT. The encoded protein is CASSQERQGAGQPQHF. V is TRBV4-2 and J is TRBJ1-5, with 10 bases lining up with TRBD1. J was trimmed by 6 bases and V by 0 bases; bases with no gene match: 5. The CDR3 sequence is 16 residues long. Germline V gene sequence: CDR1 LGHNA, CDR2 YNFKEQ.

The V call is TRBV5-4, the J call TRBJ2-2; 13 positions agree with TRBD2. The CDR3 is 15 residues long. Trimming removed 4 bases from V and 6 bases from J; junction bases left unmatched: 3. Germline CDR1 and CDR2: SGHNT and YYREEE (reference sequence). The CDR3 DNA sequence: TGTGCCAGCAGCCCGGGACTAGCGGGGTCCGGGGAGCTGTTTTTT. This sequence encodes CASSPGLAGSGELFF.

The chain links TRBV6-1 to TRBJ1-1; 7 bases agree with TRBD1. Trimming at V came to 6 bases and at J to 11 bases, leaving 6 bases not matched to a gene. The length of the CDR3 is 11 residues. Looked up from germline, CDR1 is MNHNS and CDR2 is SASEGT. CDR3 nucleotides: TGTGCCAGCAGAGGGGGCGCCGGGGCTTTCTTT. Its protein product is CASRGGAGAFF.

The CDR3 region is CASREGSYGYTF. CDR3 nucleotide sequence: TGCGCCAGCAGGGAGGGGTCCTATGGCTACACCTTC. The rearrangement links TRBV5-1 to TRBJ1-2; D perhaps matches TRBD1 (5 bases). The germline gives CDR1 SGHRS, CDR2 YFSETQ. V was pared by 5 bases and J by 4 bases, with 9 bases between. The CDR3 is 12 amino acids.

V and J are TRBV7-9 and TRBJ2-1; TRBD2 matches 7 bases. This CDR3 contains 14 residues. The V gene's germline CDR1 is SEHNR and CDR2 FQNEAQ (reference sequence). Trimming at V came to 3 bases and at J to 8 bases, leaving 7 bases not matched to a gene. Written as DNA, the CDR3 is TGTGCCAGCAGCTTCAGGACTAGGAACGATGAGCAGTTCTTC. Its protein is CASSFRTRNDEQFF.

This clone appeared once. The chain uses TRBV5-1 and TRBJ2-1; maybe TRBD2 (6 bases). V lost 4 bases and J lost 2, with 13 bases in between. CDR1 is SGHRS, CDR2 YFSETQ, per germline. The CDR3 extends over 15 amino acids. CDR3 in amino acids: CASSRWGEAYNEQFF. In DNA form, the CDR3 reads TGCGCCAGCAGCAGGTGGGGGGAAGCCTACAATGAGCAGTTCTTC.

The genes are TRBV2 and TRBJ2-1; 13 positions match TRBD2. The CDR3 is made up of 15 amino acids. After removal of 7 bases from V and 7 bases from J, the junction contained 7 bases not matched to a gene. Germline V CDR1 and CDR2: SNHLY, FYNNEI. The CDR3 bases are TGTGCCAGCAATGGACTAGCGGGAGTATTTAATGAGCAGTTCTTC. Its protein product is CASNGLAGVFNEQFF.

The gene calls are TRBV7-2 and TRBJ2-2, with TRBD2 identical over 9 bases. CDR1 and CDR2 from the germline V gene are SGHTA and FQGNSA. CDR3 length: 16 amino acids. With 5 bases clipped from V and 6 bases from J, the junction kept 10 bases outside the gene matches. The CDR3 nucleotides are TGTGCCAGCAGCCCATGGACTAGCGCAGTGGCCGGGGAGCTGTTTTTT. This encodes CASSPWTSAVAGELFF.

V is TRBV15 and J is TRBJ2-5; TRBD1 matches at 7 bases. With V trimmed by 5 bases and J by 1 base, 13 bases remained unmatched. The CDR3 has 17 residues. Germline V gene lookup returns CDR1 LNHNV and CDR2 YYDKDF (reference sequence). The CDR3 protein is CATSPPRQGSPQETQYF. The CDR3 DNA reads as TGTGCCACCAGCCCACCTAGACAGGGCTCTCCCCAAGAGACCCAGTACTTC.

The genes are TRBV10-2 and TRBJ1-1; no clear D gene. The CDR3 is made up of 14 amino acids. Germline V lookup: CDR1 WSHSY, CDR2 SAAADI. Trimming removed 3 bases from V and 1 base from J, with 9 bases in between. The CDR3 reads CASSDGVWNTEAFF. CDR3 nucleotides: TGCGCCAGCAGTGACGGGGTTTGGAACACTGAAGCTTTCTTT.

V usage is TRBV28 and J usage is TRBJ2-7; no reliable D call. The germline V gene encodes CDR1 MDHEN and CDR2 SYDVKM. Trimming took 5 bases from V and 2 from J, leaving 16 bases between them. The length of the CDR3 is 15 residues. The CDR3 reads CASSPGGTITYEQYF. The CDR3 bases are TGTGCCAGCAGTCCCGGTGGTACGATCACCTACGAGCAGTACTTC.

This sequence joins TRBV7-3 and TRBJ2-4, with D tentatively TRBD2 (5 bases). Germline CDR1 and CDR2: SGHTA and FQGTGA. The CDR3 consists of 13 residues. V lost 3 bases and J lost 6, with 9 bases in between. The CDR3 coding sequence is TGTGCCAGCAGCTTCGGGGTCGGAAACATTCAGTACTTC. It specifies CASSFGVGNIQYF.

V usage is TRBV27 and J usage is TRBJ1-4; D unresolved. The CDR3 spans 13 residues. In germline, CDR1 is MNHEY, CDR2 SMNVEV (reference sequence). V lost 5 bases to trimming and J lost 3 bases, with 7 bases between them. CDR3 amino acids: CASSTHSNEKLFF. In DNA, the CDR3 is TGTGCCAGCAGTACTCACTCTAATGAAAAACTGTTTTTT.

The chain couples TRBV4-2 to TRBJ2-7, with D tentatively TRBD1 (5 bases). V was clipped by 3 bases and J by 2 bases, with 17 bases between them. Germline values: CDR1 LGHNA, CDR2 YNFKEQ. The CDR3 totals 16 residues. The CDR3 region has the DNA TGTGCCAGCAGCCAGCGAAGGGGCGTACTTACCTACGAGCAGTACTTC. This gives the protein CASSQRRGVLTYEQYF.

The table lists this clone with a count of one. The gene calls are TRBV4-2 and TRBJ2-5; TRBD2 matches at 8 bases. The CDR3 has 16 residues. Germline V gene lookup returns CDR1 LGHNA and CDR2 YNFKEQ. The J segment lost 5 bases and the V segment lost 0 bases, leaving 8 bases of the junction unmatched. The chain's CDR3 is CASSQEYSRGGETQYF. As DNA, the CDR3 is TGTGCCAGCAGCCAAGAGTATTCACGGGGGGGGGAGACCCAGTACTTC.

The J gene is TRBJ2-7, the V gene TRBV15; TRBD2 matches 9 bases. In germline, CDR1 is LNHNV, CDR2 YYDKDF (reference sequence). The CDR3 contains 15 residues. J was trimmed by 4 bases and V by 3 bases; bases with no gene match: 7. The CDR3 DNA follows: TGTGCCACCAGCAGGTCAGCGGGGGGATTTTACGAGCAGTACTTC. Protein sequence: CATSRSAGGFYEQYF.

The V call is TRBV6-6, the J call TRBJ1-2; 9 positions agree with TRBD1. With V trimmed by 5 bases and J by 8 bases, 6 bases remained unmatched. Germline V lookup: CDR1 MNHNY, CDR2 SVGAGI (reference sequence). The length of the CDR3 is 13 residues. CDR3 bases: TGTGCCAGCAGTCAACAGGGGGCGAGCGGCTACACCTTC. Encoded protein: CASSQQGASGYTF.

This chain uses TRBV18 with TRBJ2-7; D is perhaps TRBD2 (6 bases). The CDR3 totals 14 residues. Trimming took off 6 bases at V and 7 bases at J, with 19 bases between the two ends. CDR1 KGHSH and CDR2 LQKENI come from the germline V gene. The CDR3 nucleotides read TGTGCCAGCTCCGGTTTCGGGGGATCGAAAGAGCAGTACTTC. Protein product: CASSGFGGSKEQYF.

This chain joins TRBV6-5 and TRBJ2-5, with TRBD2 identical over 11 bases. This CDR3 contains 15 residues. The germline gives CDR1 MNHEY, CDR2 SVGAGI. V lost 6 bases to trimming and J lost 6 bases; unmatched junction nucleotides: 9. DNA of the CDR3: TGTGCCAGCAGGAAAATAGCGGGAGGGGAAAAGACCCAGTACTTC. Translating it yields CASRKIAGGEKTQYF.

The rearrangement uses TRBV7-2 and TRBJ1-4; 7 nucleotides agree with TRBD1. Germline trimming cut 3 bases from V and 4 bases from J; bases unmatched to any gene: 5. Germline lookup yields CDR1 SGHTA and CDR2 FQGNSA. This CDR3 has 15 amino acids. CDR3 protein: CASSLATGVNEKLFF. The CDR3 DNA reads as TGTGCCAGCAGCTTGGCCACAGGGGTTAATGAAAAACTGTTTTTT.

The chain combines TRBV2 with TRBJ2-1; 9 bases map to TRBD2. Germline V lookup: CDR1 SNHLY, CDR2 FYNNEI. The CDR3 spans 11 residues. In DNA, the CDR3 is TGTGTTAGCGGGGGATACAATGAGCAGTTCTTC. Amino acids: CVSGGYNEQFF.

The V and J genes are TRBV19 and TRBJ1-2, with 8 bases matching TRBD1. The CDR3 has 13 residues. The junction had 7 bases not matched to a gene; V was cut back by 4 bases and J by 9 bases. Germline V gives CDR1 LNHDA, CDR2 SQIVND (reference sequence). CDR3 loop: CASSSTGGVRYTF. CDR3 nucleotide sequence: TGTGCCAGTAGTAGCACAGGGGGTGTTCGCTACACCTTC.

The V and J genes are TRBV15 and TRBJ1-1; 11 bases align to TRBD1. Germline trimming cut 2 bases from V and 4 bases from J; bases unmatched to any gene: 6. This CDR3 spans 16 amino acids. Germline loops: CDR1 LNHNV, CDR2 YYDKDF (reference sequence). The CDR3 spells CATSRRTGGLFTEAFF. In DNA form, the CDR3 reads TGTGCCACCAGCAGACGGACAGGGGGCCTGTTCACTGAAGCTTTCTTT.

This chain connects TRBV11-3 to TRBJ2-3; 8 positions match TRBD2. V shed 2 bases and J 7 bases; nucleotides not matched to a gene: 8. Germline CDR1 is SGHNT and CDR2 is YENEEA. The CDR3 runs to 15 residues. CDR3 DNA sequence: TGTGCCAGCAGCTTATACCGGGAGGGAACGAATACGCAGTATTTT. Translated, it gives CASSLYREGTNTQYF.